Below are 32 T cell receptor beta chains sequenced from a single sample in a study of T cell clones after liver transplantation. Here immunoSEQ multiplex PCR was the method, and the copy in TCRdb shows in-frame clones only, minus some. The sample contains some 45,000 clones, around 84% of which appear only once. Sequences were derived from CD4+ T cells from blood, sampled 24 months after liver transplant. These receptors were collected from a human patient who received a liver transplant. Some T cells may be the graft donor's.

The chain uses TRBV18 and TRBJ2-7, with 9 bases identical to TRBD2. The V and J ends lost 6 bases and 3 bases, in that order; junction bases with no gene match: 15. CDR1 KGHSH and CDR2 LQKENI come from the germline V gene. The CDR3 contains 17 residues. CDR3 nucleotide sequence: TGTGCCAGCTCCCCTTCAGTAGCGGGAGCCCTAAGCTACGAGCAGTACTTC. Its protein product is CASSPSVAGALSYEQYF.

This clone was seen only once. The chain recombines TRBV9 with TRBJ2-7; a weak D match, TRBD1 (6 bases). Trimming took 2 bases from V and 2 from J, leaving 17 bases between them. This CDR3 is built from 16 residues. Per the germline V gene, CDR1 is SGDLS and CDR2 is YYNGEE. The CDR3 region has the DNA TGTGCCAGCAGCGTCATTGCCCACAGGGACCCCTACGAGCAGTACTTC. Translated, it gives CASSVIAHRDPYEQYF.

V and J are TRBV4-3 and TRBJ2-1; D not certain. With 2 bases removed from V and 8 bases from J, the gap between germline ends came to 13 bases. This CDR3 has 14 residues. CDR1 is LGHNA, CDR2 YSLEER, per germline. This chain's CDR3 is CASSQQWGGDEQFF. The CDR3 DNA reads as TGCGCCAGCAGCCAACAATGGGGTGGGGATGAGCAGTTCTTC.

V is TRBV28 and J is TRBJ2-2, with 9 bases fitting TRBD1. With 6 bases clipped from V and 1 base from J, the junction kept 0 bases outside the gene matches. Germline assignment: CDR1 MDHEN and CDR2 SYDVKM. The CDR3 sequence is 14 residues long. The CDR3 region has the DNA TGTGCCAGCAGGACAGGGGGGAACACCGGGGAGCTGTTTTTT. Its protein product is CASRTGGNTGELFF.

The chain carries TRBV9 and TRBJ1-2; TRBD1 aligns across 11 bases. The CDR3 length is 15 residues. Germline V gives CDR1 SGDLS, CDR2 YYNGEE. The V gene end was trimmed by 5 bases and the J gene end by 7 bases; junction bases not matched to a gene: 10. This CDR3 reads CASSFTGTGGRGYTF. The DNA of the CDR3 is TGTGCCAGCAGTTTTACCGGGACAGGGGGACGTGGCTACACCTTC.

Only one count was recorded for this clone. The gene calls are TRBV6-5 and TRBJ1-2; no definite D call. Germline V lookup: CDR1 MNHEY, CDR2 SVGAGI. This CDR3 is built from 15 residues. Trimming stripped 2 bases from V and 9 bases from J, with 19 bases between. This chain's CDR3 is CASSYAGSGPHSYTF. CDR3 nucleotide sequence: TGTGCCAGCAGTTACGCGGGGTCCGGTCCGCATAGCTACACCTTC.

J is TRBJ1-6 and V is TRBV15, with D possibly TRBD1 on 6 matching bases. Per the germline V gene, CDR1 is LNHNV and CDR2 is YYDKDF (reference sequence). The CDR3 runs 15 residues. Trimming left V 0 bases short and J 7 bases short, with 10 bases between. This CDR3 is CATSRDPQGNSPLHF. The CDR3 DNA follows: TGTGCCACCAGCAGAGATCCCCAGGGGAATTCACCCCTCCACTTT.

The chain links TRBV9 to TRBJ2-3; TRBD2 matches 13 bases. The J segment lost 6 bases and the V segment lost 4 bases, leaving 8 bases of the junction unmatched. This CDR3 has 16 residues. Germline lookup yields CDR1 SGDLS and CDR2 YYNGEE. The CDR3 DNA reads TGTGCCAGCAGCCTCGGGACTAGCGGGATCGGGGATACGCAGTATTTT. It yields the protein CASSLGTSGIGDTQYF.

The chain's CDR3 is CASSLQGAIHYGYTF. CDR3 bases: TGTGCCAGCAGTTTACAGGGGGCGATCCACTATGGCTACACCTTC. V and J are TRBV27 and TRBJ1-2; 8 positions match TRBD1. The V gene end was trimmed by 2 bases and the J gene end by 3 bases; junction bases not matched to a gene: 5. Germline loops: CDR1 MNHEY, CDR2 SMNVEV (reference sequence). The CDR3 runs 15 residues.

The chain links TRBV27 to TRBJ1-2; the D gene is possibly TRBD1 (6 bases). The CDR3 contains 14 residues. CDR1 and CDR2 from the germline V gene are MNHEY and SMNVEV (reference sequence). The V and J ends lost 5 bases and 7 bases respectively, with 17 bases between them. In DNA form, the CDR3 reads TGTGCCAGCAGTGATAACAGGGTAGCAGGTGGCTACACCTTC. It translates to CASSDNRVAGGYTF.

CDR3 sequence: CASSLQLLAGSSYEQYF. CDR3 nucleotide sequence: TGTGCCAGCAGTTTACAGCTCCTAGCGGGGAGCTCCTACGAGCAGTACTTC. V is TRBV28 and J is TRBJ2-7; 9 bases agree with TRBD2. The length of the CDR3 is 17 residues. Germline CDR1 and CDR2: MDHEN and SYDVKM. Losses at the gene ends were 2 bases for V and 0 bases for J; bases not matched to a gene: 8.

This chain connects TRBV6-4 to TRBJ2-2; D is perhaps TRBD1 (6 bases). Germline V gene data show CDR1 as MRHNA and CDR2 as SNTAGT. Trimming stripped 4 bases from V and 3 bases from J, with 9 bases between. The CDR3 totals 14 residues. The CDR3 bases are TGTGCCAGCAGTGTACAGGGTTACACCGGGGAGCTGTTTTTT. Amino acids: CASSVQGYTGELFF.

The chain joins TRBV9 to TRBJ2-6; TRBD1 aligns across 8 bases. Unmatched junction bases numbered 5, after V lost 2 bases and J lost 1 base. Germline-derived CDR1 and CDR2 are SGDLS and YYNGEE. The CDR3 contains 17 residues. The CDR3 DNA reads TGTGCCAGCAGCGTTGGACAGGGAAGTTCTGGGGCCAACGTCCTGACTTTC. Protein: CASSVGQGSSGANVLTF.

This chain connects TRBV9 to TRBJ1-1; D call uncertain. This CDR3 region has 16 residues. Between the trimmed V and J ends, which lost 0 bases and 5 bases, there was a span of 17 bases. Germline loops: CDR1 SGDLS, CDR2 YYNGEE. As DNA, the CDR3 is TGTGCCAGCAGCGTAGCCCTTCGAGGGAAAGAGACTGAAGCTTTCTTT. This translates into CASSVALRGKETEAFF.

The gene calls are TRBV7-3 and TRBJ1-3, with TRBD1 matching 8 bases. The V and J ends lost 5 bases and 0 bases, in that order; junction bases with no gene match: 6. Germline loops: CDR1 SGHTA, CDR2 FQGTGA. CDR3 length: 16 amino acids. CDR3 in DNA: TGTGCCAGCAGCATCAGCGGGACAGGCTCTGGAAACACCATATATTTT. Amino acids: CASSISGTGSGNTIYF.

V gene TRBV7-2 combines with J gene TRBJ1-1, with D perhaps matching TRBD1 (6 bases). V was shortened by 5 bases and J by 3 bases, with 16 bases between the two germline ends. The germline V gene has CDR1 SGHTA and CDR2 FQGNSA. This CDR3 contains 15 residues. This CDR3 is CASSPTSGDYTEAFF. CDR3 bases: TGTGCCAGCAGCCCCACCTCAGGGGACTACACTGAAGCTTTCTTT. The variable domain in full, completed from reference TRBV7-2 and TRBJ1-1, reads GAGVSQSPSNKVTEKGKDVELRCDPISGHTALYWYRQSLGQGLEFLIYFQGNSAPDKSGLPSDRFSAERTGGSVSTLTIQRTQQEDSAVYLCASSPTSGDYTEAFFGQGTRLTVV.

CDR3 amino acids: CASSDFGGDRDYEQYF. CDR3 nucleotides: TGTGCCAGCAGTGACTTCGGGGGGGACAGGGACTACGAGCAGTACTTC. J is TRBJ2-7 and V is TRBV6-1; D might be TRBD1 (9 bases). The germline CDR1 and CDR2 sequences are MNHNS and SASEGT. The CDR3 totals 16 residues. Trimming stripped 3 bases from V and 3 bases from J, with 18 bases between.

This rearrangement joins TRBV6-5 to TRBJ2-3; a possible D gene is TRBD2 (5 bases). The V end lost 2 bases, the J end lost 5 bases, and 14 bases lay between the germline ends. Germline-derived CDR1 and CDR2 are MNHEY and SVGAGI. The CDR3 runs to 15 residues. CDR3: CASSYGSGLGDTQYF. The CDR3 bases are TGTGCCAGCAGTTACGGGAGCGGCTTGGGAGATACGCAGTATTTT.

The chain links TRBV9 to TRBJ2-2, with D maybe TRBD1 (5 bases). The V end lost 0 bases, the J end lost 4 bases, and 10 bases lay between the germline ends. CDR1 is SGDLS, CDR2 YYNGEE, per germline. The length of the CDR3 is 15 residues. The chain's CDR3 is CASSVEGLGTGELFF. CDR3 in DNA: TGTGCCAGCAGCGTAGAGGGGTTGGGCACCGGGGAGCTGTTTTTT.

The CDR3 here is CASTGVRNTEAFF. The CDR3 coding sequence is TGTGCCAGCACAGGGGTAAGGAACACTGAAGCTTTCTTT. The rearrangement links TRBV6-1 to TRBJ1-1, with D perhaps matching TRBD1 (6 bases). The CDR3 extends over 13 amino acids. Germline V gene sequence: CDR1 MNHNS, CDR2 SASEGT. Trimming stripped 7 bases from V and 1 base from J, with 10 bases between.

The V gene is TRBV7-3, the J gene TRBJ1-1, with 7 bases that match TRBD1. The CDR3 contains 15 residues. Trimming cost V 1 base and J 7 bases; bases outside gene matches: 9. The germline V gene encodes CDR1 SGHTA and CDR2 FQGTGA. CDR3 bases: TGTGCCAGCAGCTTAAAGGGGGCAGGCAAGCTTGAAGCTTTCTTT. Protein sequence: CASSLKGAGKLEAFF.

This clone came up once. The rearrangement joins TRBV6-1 to TRBJ1-5, with no clear D. The V gene lost 2 bases and the J gene lost 2 bases, with 7 bases spanning the gap. Germline-derived CDR1 and CDR2 are MNHNS and SASEGT. CDR3 length: 14 amino acids. DNA for the CDR3: TGTGCCAGCAGTGAAACGGCAGGCAATCAGCCCCAGCATTTT. The encoded protein is CASSETAGNQPQHF.

J is TRBJ2-7 and V is TRBV5-4; D unclear. The CDR3 is 13 amino acids. The V end was cut by 4 bases, the J end by 0 bases, with 8 bases between. Germline V gene lookup returns CDR1 SGHNT and CDR2 YYREEE (reference sequence). The CDR3 sequence: CASSPASSYEQYF. The CDR3 bases are TGTGCCAGCAGCCCGGCTAGCTCCTACGAGCAGTACTTC.

The V call is TRBV27, the J call TRBJ1-2; a possible D gene is TRBD1 (5 bases). V was shortened by 6 bases and J by 7 bases, with 9 bases between the two germline ends. Germline values: CDR1 MNHEY, CDR2 SMNVEV (reference sequence). The CDR3 totals 11 residues. CDR3 in DNA: TGTGCCAGCAGCACGGGGGTTGGCTACACCTTC. The encoded protein is CASSTGVGYTF.

This clone was detected once. This rearrangement joins TRBV19 to TRBJ2-1; maybe TRBD1 (6 bases). Trimming pared 6 bases from V and 0 bases from J, leaving 15 bases between. Germline-derived CDR1 and CDR2 are LNHDA and SQIVND (reference sequence). This CDR3 is 16 amino acids long. DNA for the CDR3: TGTGCCAGTAGCTTCACAGGGATGAACTCCTACAATGAGCAGTTCTTC. Its protein product is CASSFTGMNSYNEQFF.

This chain links TRBV18 with TRBJ2-7; no firm D call. The CDR3 is made up of 12 amino acids. V gave up 3 bases and J gave up 3 bases, with 6 bases separating them. Germline CDR1 and CDR2: KGHSH and LQKENI. CDR3 amino acids: CASSPGVYEQYF. Written as DNA, the CDR3 is TGTGCCAGCTCACCCGGCGTCTACGAGCAGTACTTC.

By share of the sample, this clone is medium-sized. The chain couples TRBV4-2 to TRBJ1-4, with a possible D match to TRBD1 (6 bases). This CDR3 has 15 amino acids. With 1 base removed from V and 6 bases from J, the gap between germline ends came to 12 bases. In germline, CDR1 is LGHNA, CDR2 YNFKEQ. The chain's CDR3 is CASSQAQGSDEKLFF. The DNA of the CDR3 is TGTGCCAGCAGCCAAGCGCAGGGGTCGGATGAAAAACTGTTTTTT.

The chain is built from TRBV5-1 and TRBJ2-1, with D hard to call. CDR3 length: 14 amino acids. V was shortened by 8 bases and J by 0 bases, with 12 bases between the two germline ends. CDR1 SGHRS and CDR2 YFSETQ come from the germline V gene. CDR3 in amino acids: CASGLGSSYNEQFF. The CDR3 DNA reads TGCGCCAGTGGATTAGGATCCTCCTACAATGAGCAGTTCTTC.

The V and J genes are TRBV19 and TRBJ1-2, with D possibly TRBD1 on 6 matching bases. V dropped 4 bases and J dropped 5 bases, with 17 bases sitting between them. This CDR3 contains 15 residues. The germline gives CDR1 LNHDA, CDR2 SQIVND (reference sequence). The CDR3: CASSTTTDSLYGYTF. In DNA, the CDR3 is TGTGCCAGTAGTACTACAACGGACAGCCTTTATGGCTACACCTTC.

The J gene is TRBJ2-7, the V gene TRBV4-3; D gene uncertain. V lost 1 base and J 0 bases, leaving 4 bases between the germline ends. The CDR3 length is 13 residues. Germline loops: CDR1 LGHNA, CDR2 YSLEER. The chain's CDR3 is CASSQAISYEQYF. The CDR3 DNA reads TGCGCCAGCAGCCAAGCGATCTCCTACGAGCAGTACTTC.

This rearrangement joins TRBV6-6 to TRBJ2-7, with TRBD2 matching 13 bases. Germline CDR1 reads MNHNY; CDR2 reads SVGAGI (reference sequence). The CDR3 totals 16 residues. The V gene end was trimmed by 5 bases and the J gene end by 4 bases; junction bases not matched to a gene: 8. CDR3 DNA: TGTGCCAGCAGTACCCCGGGACTAGCGGGAATATACGAGCAGTACTTC. Its translation is CASSTPGLAGIYEQYF.

This clone was seen just once. The V and J genes are TRBV11-2 and TRBJ1-5; D is unresolved. The CDR3 loop spans 13 amino acids. V lost 5 bases to trimming and J lost 3 bases, with 8 bases between them. The V gene's germline CDR1 is SGHAT and CDR2 FQNNGV. As DNA, the CDR3 is TGTGCCAGCAGCAGGGTCTACAATCAGCCCCAGCATTTT. Protein: CASSRVYNQPQHF.